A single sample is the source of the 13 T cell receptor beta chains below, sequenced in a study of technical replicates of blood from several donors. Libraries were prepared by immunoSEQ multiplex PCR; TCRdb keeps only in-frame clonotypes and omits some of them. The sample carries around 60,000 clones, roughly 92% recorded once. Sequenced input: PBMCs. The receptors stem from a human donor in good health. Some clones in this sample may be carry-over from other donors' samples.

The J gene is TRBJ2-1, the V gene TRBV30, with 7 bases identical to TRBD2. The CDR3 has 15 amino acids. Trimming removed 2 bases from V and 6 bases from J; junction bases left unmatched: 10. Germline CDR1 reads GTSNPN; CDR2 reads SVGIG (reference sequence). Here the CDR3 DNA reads TGTGCCTGGAGTAGGGGCGGGAGTAGTATCAATGAGCAGTTCTTC. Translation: CAWSRGGSSINEQFF.

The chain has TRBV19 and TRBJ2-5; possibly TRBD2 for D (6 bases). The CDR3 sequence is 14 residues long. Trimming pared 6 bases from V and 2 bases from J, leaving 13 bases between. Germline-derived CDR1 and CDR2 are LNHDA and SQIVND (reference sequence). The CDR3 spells CASSYTGLQETQYF. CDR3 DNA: TGTGCCAGTAGCTACACGGGACTTCAAGAGACCCAGTACTTC.

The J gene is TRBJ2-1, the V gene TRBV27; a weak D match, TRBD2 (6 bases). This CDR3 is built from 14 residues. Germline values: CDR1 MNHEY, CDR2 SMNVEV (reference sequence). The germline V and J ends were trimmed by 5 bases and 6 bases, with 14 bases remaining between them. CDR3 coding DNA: TGTGCCAGCAGTAAACGGGACTCAGCCAATGAGCAGTTCTTC. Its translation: CASSKRDSANEQFF.

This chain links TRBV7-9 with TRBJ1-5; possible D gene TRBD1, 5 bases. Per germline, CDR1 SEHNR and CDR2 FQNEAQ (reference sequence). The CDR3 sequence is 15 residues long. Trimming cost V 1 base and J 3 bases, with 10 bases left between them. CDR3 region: CASSLGGGYNQPQHF. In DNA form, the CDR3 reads TGTGCCAGCAGCTTAGGGGGGGGTTACAATCAGCCCCAGCATTTT.

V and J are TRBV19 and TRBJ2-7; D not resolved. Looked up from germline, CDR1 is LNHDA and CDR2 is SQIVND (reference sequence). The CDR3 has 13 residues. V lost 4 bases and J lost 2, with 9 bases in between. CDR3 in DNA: TGTGCCAGTAGTAAGGAGATAACCTACGAGCAGTACTTC. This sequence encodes CASSKEITYEQYF.

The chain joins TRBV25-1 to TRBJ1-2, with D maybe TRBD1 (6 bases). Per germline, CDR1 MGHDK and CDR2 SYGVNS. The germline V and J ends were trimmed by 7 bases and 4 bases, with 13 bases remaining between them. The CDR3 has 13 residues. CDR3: CASKFQDSYGYTF. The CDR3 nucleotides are TGTGCCAGCAAATTTCAGGACAGCTATGGCTACACCTTC.

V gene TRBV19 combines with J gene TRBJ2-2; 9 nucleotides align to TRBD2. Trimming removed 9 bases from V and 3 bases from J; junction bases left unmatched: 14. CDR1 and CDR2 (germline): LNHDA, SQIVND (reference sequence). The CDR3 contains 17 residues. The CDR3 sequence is CASRRARVAGDTGELFF. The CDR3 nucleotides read TGTGCCAGCCGGCGGGCTAGGGTAGCGGGGGACACCGGGGAGCTGTTTTTT.

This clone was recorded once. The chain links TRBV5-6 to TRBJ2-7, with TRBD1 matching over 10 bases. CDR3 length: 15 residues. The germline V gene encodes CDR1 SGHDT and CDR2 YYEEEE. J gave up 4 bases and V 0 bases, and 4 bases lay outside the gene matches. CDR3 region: CASSLVGQGTYEQYF. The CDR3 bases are TGTGCCAGCAGCTTGGTGGGACAGGGGACTTACGAGCAGTACTTC.

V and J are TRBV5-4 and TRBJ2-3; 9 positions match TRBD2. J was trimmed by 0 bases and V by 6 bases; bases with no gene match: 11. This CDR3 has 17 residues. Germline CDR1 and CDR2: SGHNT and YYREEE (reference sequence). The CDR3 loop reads CASTRGSGGTSTDTQYF. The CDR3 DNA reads TGTGCCAGCACCCGAGGTAGCGGGGGCACGAGCACAGATACGCAGTATTTT.

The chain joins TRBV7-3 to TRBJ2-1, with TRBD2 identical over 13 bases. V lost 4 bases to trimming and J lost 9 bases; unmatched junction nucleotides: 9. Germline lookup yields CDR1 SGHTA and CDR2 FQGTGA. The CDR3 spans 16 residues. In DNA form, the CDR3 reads TGTGCCAGCAGCTGGACTAGCGGGAGAGGGGGGAGTGAGCAGTTCTTC. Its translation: CASSWTSGRGGSEQFF.

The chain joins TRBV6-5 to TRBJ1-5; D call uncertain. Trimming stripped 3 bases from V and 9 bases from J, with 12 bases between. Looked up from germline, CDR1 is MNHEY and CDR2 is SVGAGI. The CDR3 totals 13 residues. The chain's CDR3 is CASSYTHELPQHF. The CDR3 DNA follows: TGTGCCAGCAGTTATACCCACGAGCTGCCCCAGCATTTT.

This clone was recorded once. The CDR3 nucleotides are TGTGCCAGCAGCCAAGGATCTAGGGGGACCGGGGAGCTGTTTTTT. Amino acid sequence: CASSQGSRGTGELFF. V is TRBV4-2 and J is TRBJ2-2; D may be TRBD1 (6 bases). Germline V gene data show CDR1 as LGHNA and CDR2 as YNFKEQ. CDR3 length equals 15 residues. Trimming took off 1 base at V and 5 bases at J, with 11 bases between the two ends.

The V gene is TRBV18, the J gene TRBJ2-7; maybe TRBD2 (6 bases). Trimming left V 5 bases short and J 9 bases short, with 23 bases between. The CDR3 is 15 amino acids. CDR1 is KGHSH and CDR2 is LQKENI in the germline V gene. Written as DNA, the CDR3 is TGTGCCAGCTCAGGCGAAGCGGGCCACCTACGAGGGCAGTACTTC. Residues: CASSGEAGHLRGQYF.